This TCR beta chain derives from a study of T-cell memory formation after mild COVID-19. TCRdb processed the 5' RACE reads anew with MiXCR; each CDR3 protein has one entry. This sample has about 270,000 distinct CDR3 sequences; about a sixth occur once, and the top ten carry 20% to 25%. This TCR was sampled from a young man who had mild COVID-19 (a few samples of this study predate the infection). Cell type and time point are not known. The sequencing input was PBMCs or a T cell subset sorted from them (not recorded which).

The CDR3 sequence: CASSLGQGQKLFF. CDR3 DNA sequence: TGCGCCAGCAGCCTCGGACAGGGGCAAAAACTGTTTTTT. The V gene is TRBV5-1, the J gene TRBJ1-4, with TRBD1 identical over 9 bases. With V trimmed by 4 bases and J by 9 bases, 4 bases remained unmatched. The CDR3 has 13 amino acids. Germline V gene sequence: CDR1 SGHRS, CDR2 YFSETQ.